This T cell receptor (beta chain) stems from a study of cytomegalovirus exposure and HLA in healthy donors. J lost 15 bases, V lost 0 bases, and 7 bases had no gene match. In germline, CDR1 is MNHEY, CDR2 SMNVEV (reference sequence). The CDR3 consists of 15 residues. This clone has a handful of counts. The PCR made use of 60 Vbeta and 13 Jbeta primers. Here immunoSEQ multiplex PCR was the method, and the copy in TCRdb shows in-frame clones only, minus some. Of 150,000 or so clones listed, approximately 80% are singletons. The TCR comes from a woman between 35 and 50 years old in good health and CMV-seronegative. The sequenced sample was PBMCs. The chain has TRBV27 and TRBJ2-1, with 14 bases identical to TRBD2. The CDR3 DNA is TGTGCCAGCAGTTTATCAAGACTAGCGGGAGGGCCTGGGTTCTTC. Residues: CASSLSRLAGGPGFF.